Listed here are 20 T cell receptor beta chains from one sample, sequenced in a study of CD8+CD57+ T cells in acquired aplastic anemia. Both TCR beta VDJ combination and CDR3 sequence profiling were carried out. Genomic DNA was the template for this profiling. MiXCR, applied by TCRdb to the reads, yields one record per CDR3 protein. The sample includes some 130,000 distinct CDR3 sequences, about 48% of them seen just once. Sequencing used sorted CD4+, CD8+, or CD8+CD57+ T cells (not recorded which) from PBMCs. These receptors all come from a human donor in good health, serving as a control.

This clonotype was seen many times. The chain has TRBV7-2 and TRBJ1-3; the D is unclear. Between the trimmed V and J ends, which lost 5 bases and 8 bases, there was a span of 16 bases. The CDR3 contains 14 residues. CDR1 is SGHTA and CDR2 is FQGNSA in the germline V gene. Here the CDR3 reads CASSRTNQVHTIYF. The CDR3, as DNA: TGTGCCAGCAGCCGAACAAATCAGGTTCACACCATATATTTT.

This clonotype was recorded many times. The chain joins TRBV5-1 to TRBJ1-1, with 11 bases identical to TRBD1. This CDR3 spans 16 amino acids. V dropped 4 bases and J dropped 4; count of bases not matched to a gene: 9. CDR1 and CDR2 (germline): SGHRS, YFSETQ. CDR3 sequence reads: CASSVGTGGYGTEAFF. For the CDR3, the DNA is TGCGCCAGCAGCGTGGGGACAGGGGGGTACGGCACTGAAGCTTTCTTT.

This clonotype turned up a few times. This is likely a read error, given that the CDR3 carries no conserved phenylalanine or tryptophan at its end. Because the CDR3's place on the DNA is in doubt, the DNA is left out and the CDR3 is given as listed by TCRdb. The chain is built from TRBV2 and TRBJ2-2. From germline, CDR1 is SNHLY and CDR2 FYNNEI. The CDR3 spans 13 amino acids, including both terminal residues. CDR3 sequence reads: CASRGIHTGEPFV.

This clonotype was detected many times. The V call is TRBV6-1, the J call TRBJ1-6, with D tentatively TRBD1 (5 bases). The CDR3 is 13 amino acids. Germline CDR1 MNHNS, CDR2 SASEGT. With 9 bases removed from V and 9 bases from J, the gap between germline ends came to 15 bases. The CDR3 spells CASASGDGSPLHF. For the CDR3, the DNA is TGTGCCAGTGCGTCGGGGGACGGTTCACCCCTCCACTTT.

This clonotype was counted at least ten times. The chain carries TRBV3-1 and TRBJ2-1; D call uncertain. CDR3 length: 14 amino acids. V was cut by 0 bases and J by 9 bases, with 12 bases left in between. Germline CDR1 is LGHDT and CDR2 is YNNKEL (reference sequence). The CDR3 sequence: CASSQESRRSEQFF. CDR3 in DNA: TGTGCCAGCAGCCAAGAGAGTAGGCGAAGTGAGCAGTTCTTC.

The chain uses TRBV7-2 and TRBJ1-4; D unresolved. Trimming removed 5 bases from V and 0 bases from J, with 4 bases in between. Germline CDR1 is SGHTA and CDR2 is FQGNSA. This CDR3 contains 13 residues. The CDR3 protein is CASSRTTNEKLFF. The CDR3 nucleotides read TGTGCCAGCAGCCGAACAACTAATGAAAAACTGTTTTTT.

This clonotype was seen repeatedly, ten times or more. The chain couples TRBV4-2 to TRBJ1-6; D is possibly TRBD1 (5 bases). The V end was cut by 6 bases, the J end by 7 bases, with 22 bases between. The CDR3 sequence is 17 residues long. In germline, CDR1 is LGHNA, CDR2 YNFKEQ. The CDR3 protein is CASSSGPLIVSNSPLHF. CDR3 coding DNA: TGTGCCAGCAGTTCAGGGCCGTTAATCGTAAGCAATTCACCCCTCCACTTT.

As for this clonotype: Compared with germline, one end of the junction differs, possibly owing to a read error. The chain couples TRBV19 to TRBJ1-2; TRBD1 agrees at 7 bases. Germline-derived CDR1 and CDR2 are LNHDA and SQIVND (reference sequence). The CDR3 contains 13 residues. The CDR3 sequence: CASSVTGVNGCTF. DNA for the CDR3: TGTGCTAGTAGTGTCACAGGGGTGAACGGCTGCACCTTC.

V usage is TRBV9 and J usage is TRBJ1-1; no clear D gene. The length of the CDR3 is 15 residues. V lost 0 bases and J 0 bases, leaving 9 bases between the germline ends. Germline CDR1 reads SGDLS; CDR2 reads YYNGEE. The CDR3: CASSVDVQLNTEAFF. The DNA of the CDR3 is TGTGCCAGCAGCGTAGATGTCCAACTGAACACTGAAGCTTTCTTT. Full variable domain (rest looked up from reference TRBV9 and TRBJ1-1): DSGVTQTPKHLITATGQRVTLRCSPRSGDLSVYWYQQSLDQGLQFLIQYYNGEERAKGNILERFSAQQFPDLHSELNLSSLELGDSALYFCASSVDVQLNTEAFFGQGTRLTVV.

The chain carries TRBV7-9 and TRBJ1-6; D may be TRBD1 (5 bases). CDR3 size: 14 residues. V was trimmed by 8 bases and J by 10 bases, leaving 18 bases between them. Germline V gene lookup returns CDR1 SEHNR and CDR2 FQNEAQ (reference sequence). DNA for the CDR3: TGTGCCAGCTCGACCCAGGGTGATGGGTCACCCCTCCACTTT. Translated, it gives CASSTQGDGSPLHF. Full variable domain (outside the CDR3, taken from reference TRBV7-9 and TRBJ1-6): DTGVSQNPRHKITKRGQNVTFRCDPISEHNRLYWYRQTLGQGPEFLTYFQNEAQLEKSRLLSDRFSAERPKGSFSTLEIQRTEQGDSAMYLCASSTQGDGSPLHFGNGTRLTVT.

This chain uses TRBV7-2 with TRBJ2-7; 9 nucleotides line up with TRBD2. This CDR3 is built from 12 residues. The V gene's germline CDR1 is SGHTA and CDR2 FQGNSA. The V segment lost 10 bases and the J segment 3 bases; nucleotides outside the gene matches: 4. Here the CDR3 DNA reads TGTGCCAATCAAGCGGGGGGCTACGAGCAGTACTTC. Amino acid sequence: CANQAGGYEQYF.

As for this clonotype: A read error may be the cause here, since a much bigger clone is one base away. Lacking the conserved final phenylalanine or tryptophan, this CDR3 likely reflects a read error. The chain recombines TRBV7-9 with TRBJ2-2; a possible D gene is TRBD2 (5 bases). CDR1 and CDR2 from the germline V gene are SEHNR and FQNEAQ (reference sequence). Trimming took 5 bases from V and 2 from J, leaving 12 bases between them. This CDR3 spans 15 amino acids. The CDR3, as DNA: TGTGCCAGCAGCACCGGACGGGAAAACACCGGGGAGCTGTTTCTT. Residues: CASSTGRENTGELFL.

DNA for the CDR3: TGCAGCTACGACTTGCTAGGTGAGCAGTTCTTC. It translates to CSYDLLGEQFF. V usage is TRBV29-1 and J usage is TRBJ2-1; D unclear. CDR1 and CDR2 from the germline V gene are SQVTM and ANQGSEA. Trimming left V 8 bases short and J 9 bases short, with 14 bases between. The CDR3 runs to 11 residues.

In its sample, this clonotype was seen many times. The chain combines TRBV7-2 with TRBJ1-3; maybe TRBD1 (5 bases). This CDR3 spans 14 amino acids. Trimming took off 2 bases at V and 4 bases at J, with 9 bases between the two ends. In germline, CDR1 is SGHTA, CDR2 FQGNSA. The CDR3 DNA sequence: TGTGCCAGCAGCTTATGGGGGTTCGGAAACACCATATATTTT. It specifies CASSLWGFGNTIYF. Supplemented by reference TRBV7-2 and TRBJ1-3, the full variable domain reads GAGVSQSPSNKVTEKGKDVELRCDPISGHTALYWYRQSLGQGLEFLIYFQGNSAPDKSGLPSDRFSAERTGGSVSTLTIQRTQQEDSAVYLCASSLWGFGNTIYFGEGSWLTVV.

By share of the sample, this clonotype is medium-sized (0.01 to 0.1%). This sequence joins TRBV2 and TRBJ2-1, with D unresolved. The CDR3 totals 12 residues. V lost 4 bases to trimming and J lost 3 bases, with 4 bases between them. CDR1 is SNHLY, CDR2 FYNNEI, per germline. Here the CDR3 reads CASSGDYNEQFF. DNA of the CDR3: TGTGCCAGCAGTGGCGACTACAATGAGCAGTTCTTC.

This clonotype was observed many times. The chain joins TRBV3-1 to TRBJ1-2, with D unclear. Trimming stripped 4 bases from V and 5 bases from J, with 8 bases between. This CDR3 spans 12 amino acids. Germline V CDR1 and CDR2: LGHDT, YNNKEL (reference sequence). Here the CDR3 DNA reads TGTGCCAGCAGCCCCGGAGGGTATGGCTACACCTTC. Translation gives CASSPGGYGYTF. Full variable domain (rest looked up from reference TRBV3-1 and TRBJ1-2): DTAVSQTPKYLVTQMGNDKSIKCEQNLGHDTMYWYKQDSKKFLKIMFSYNNKELIINETVPNRFSPKSPDKAHLNLHINSLELGDSAVYFCASSPGGYGYTFGSGTRLTVV.

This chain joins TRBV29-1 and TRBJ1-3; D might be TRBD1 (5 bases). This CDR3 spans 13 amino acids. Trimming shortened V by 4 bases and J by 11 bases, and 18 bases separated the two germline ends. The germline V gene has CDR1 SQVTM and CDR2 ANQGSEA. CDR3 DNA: TGCAGCGTTGTGGGGCAATCACCGGTCGCCATATATTTT. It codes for CSVVGQSPVAIYF. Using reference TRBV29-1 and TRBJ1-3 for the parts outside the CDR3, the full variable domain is SAVISQKPSRDICQRGTSLTIQCQVDSQVTMMFWYRQQPGQSLTLIATANQGSEATYESGFVIDKFPISRPNLTFSTLTVSNMSPEDSSIYLCSVVGQSPVAIYFGEGSWLTVV.

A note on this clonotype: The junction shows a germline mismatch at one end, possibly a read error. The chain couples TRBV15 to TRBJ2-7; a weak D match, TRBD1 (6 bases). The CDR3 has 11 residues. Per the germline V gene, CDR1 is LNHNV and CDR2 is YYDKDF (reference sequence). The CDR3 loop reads CAASSTGEQYF. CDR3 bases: TGTGCCGCCAGCAGTACAGGGGAGCAGTACTTC.

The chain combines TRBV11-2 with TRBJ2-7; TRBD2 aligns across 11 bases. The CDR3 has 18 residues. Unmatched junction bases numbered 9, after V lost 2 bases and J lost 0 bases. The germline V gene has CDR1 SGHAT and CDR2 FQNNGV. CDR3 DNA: TGTGCCAGCAGCTTATTGTCTAGCGGGGGGCTAAGCTCCTACGAGCAGTACGTC. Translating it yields CASSLLSSGGLSSYEQYV.

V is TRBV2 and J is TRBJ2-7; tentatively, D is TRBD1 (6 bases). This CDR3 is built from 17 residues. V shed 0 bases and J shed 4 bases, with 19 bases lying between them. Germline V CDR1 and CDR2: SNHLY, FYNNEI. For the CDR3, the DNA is TGTGCCAGCAGTGAAGCGGTTCAGGGGACAAGGACGTACGAGCAGTACTTC. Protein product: CASSEAVQGTRTYEQYF.